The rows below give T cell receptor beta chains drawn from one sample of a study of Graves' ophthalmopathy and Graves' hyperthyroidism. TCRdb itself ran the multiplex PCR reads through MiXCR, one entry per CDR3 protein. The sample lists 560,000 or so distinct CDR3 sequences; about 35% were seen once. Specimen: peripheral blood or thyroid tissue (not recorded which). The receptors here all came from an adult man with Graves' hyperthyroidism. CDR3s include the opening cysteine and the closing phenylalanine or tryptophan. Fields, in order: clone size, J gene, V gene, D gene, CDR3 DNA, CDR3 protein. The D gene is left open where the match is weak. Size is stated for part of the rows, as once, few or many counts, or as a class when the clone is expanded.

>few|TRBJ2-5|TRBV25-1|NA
TGTGCCAGCAGTGACAGGGGCCCGTACCAAGAGACCCAGTACTTC
CASSDRGPYQETQYF
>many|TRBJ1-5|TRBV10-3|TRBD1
TGTGCCATCAGTGAGTTGGACAGGGGTAGCAATCAGCCCCAGCATTTT
CAISELDRGSNQPQHF
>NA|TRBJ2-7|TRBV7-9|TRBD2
TGTGCCGTCGTACGGACTAGCGGGACCCAAGTCTACGAGCAGTACTTC
CAVVRTSGTQVYEQYF
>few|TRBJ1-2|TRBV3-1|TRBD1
TGTGCCAGCAGCCAAATGTCGGACAGGGGCAATGGCTACACCTTC
CASSQMSDRGNGYTF
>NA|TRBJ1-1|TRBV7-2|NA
TGTGCCAGCAGCTTAGAGCGGATGAGCACTGAAGCTTTCTTT
CASSLERMSTEAFF
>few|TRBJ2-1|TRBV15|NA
TGTGCCACCAGCAGAGTGGGGCATGAGCAGTTCTTC
CATSRVGHEQFF
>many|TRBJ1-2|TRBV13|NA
TGTGCCAGCAGCTCGACCTCTGGGTTTTGGGGCTACACCTTC
CASSSTSGFWGYTF
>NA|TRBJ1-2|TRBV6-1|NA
TGTGCCAGCAGTTACGAGCGGGACCTTTACAATGGCTACACCTTC
CASSYERDLYNGYTF
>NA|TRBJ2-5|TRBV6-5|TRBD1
TGTGCCAGCAGTTCCTCAAAACGGACAGGGGGCATCGAGACCCAGTACTTC
CASSSSKRTGGIETQYF
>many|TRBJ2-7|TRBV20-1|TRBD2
TGCAGTGCTAGGACTAGCGGGGTATACGAGCAGTACTTC
CSARTSGVYEQYF
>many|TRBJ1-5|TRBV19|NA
TGTGCCAGTAGTATCGGGGCCAGGGGCGGGCGGCCCCAGCATTTT
CASSIGARGGRPQHF
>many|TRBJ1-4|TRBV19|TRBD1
TGTGCCATCCAGGACAGGGAAAATGAAAAACTGTTTTTT
CAIQDRENEKLFF
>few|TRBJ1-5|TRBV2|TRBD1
TGTGCCAGCAAGGGACAGGGTAATAGCAATCAGCCCCAGCATTTT
CASKGQGNSNQPQHF
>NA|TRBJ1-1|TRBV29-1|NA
TGCAGCCAACCGGGCCATGGAGCTGAAGCTTTCTTT
CSQPGHGAEAFF
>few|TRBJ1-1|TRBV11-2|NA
TGTGCCAGCAGCCATAAACCGGCCGAGAACACTGAAGCTTTCTTT
CASSHKPAENTEAFF
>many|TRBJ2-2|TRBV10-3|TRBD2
TGTGCCATCGCGGGACTAGGGAACACCGGGGAGCTGTTTTTT
CAIAGLGNTGELFF
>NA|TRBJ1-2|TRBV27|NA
TGTACCAGCAGTCCGACTAACTATGGCTACACCTTC
CTSSPTNYGYTF
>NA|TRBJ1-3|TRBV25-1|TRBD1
TGTGCCAGCAGCTCCGGGACAGGGGGCTATGGCTACACCATATATTTT
CASSSGTGGYGYTIYF
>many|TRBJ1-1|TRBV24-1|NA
TGTGCCACCAGCGGAGACAAGAACACTGAAGCTTTCTTT
CATSGDKNTEAFF
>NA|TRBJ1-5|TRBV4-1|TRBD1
TGCGCCAGCAGCCAAGTCGGGACAGGGCCCCAGCATTTT
CASSQVGTGPQHF
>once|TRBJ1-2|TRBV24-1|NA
TGTGCCACCAGTGATTTGGGTATGAACTATGGCTACACCTTC
CATSDLGMNYGYTF
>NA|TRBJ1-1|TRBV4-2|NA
TGTGCCAGCAGCCAAGAAAGTTACACTGAAGCTTTCTTT
CASSQESYTEAFF
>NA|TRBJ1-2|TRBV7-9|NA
TGTGCCAGCAGCTTAAAAGGGGCCAACTATGGCTACACCTTC
CASSLKGANYGYTF
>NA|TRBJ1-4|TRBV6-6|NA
TGTGCCAGCAGTTACTCGTTGGTGAGGGACGGTAATGAAAAACTGTTTTTT
CASSYSLVRDGNEKLFF
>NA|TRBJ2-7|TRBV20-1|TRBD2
TGCAGTGCTAGATCCGGACTAGCGGGAGGGTCCTACGAGCAGTACTTC
CSARSGLAGGSYEQYF
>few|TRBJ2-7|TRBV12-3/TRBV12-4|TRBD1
TGTGCCAGCAGTTTATTACTGGGACAGGCATCGAGGGAGCAGTACTTC
CASSLLLGQASREQYF
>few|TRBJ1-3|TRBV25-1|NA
TGTGCCAGCAGCAGTCACACAGGGCCTGGAAACACCATATATTTT
CASSSHTGPGNTIYF
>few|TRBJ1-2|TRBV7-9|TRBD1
TGTGCCAGCAGTCTGGGACAGGGGGCGAGCTATGGCTACACCTTC
CASSLGQGASYGYTF
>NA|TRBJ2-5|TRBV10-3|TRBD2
TGTGCCAGCAGTTACGGCCCGTACCAATTCTGGGCGGGAGGCTCAAAGACCCAGTACTTC
CASSYGPYQFWAGGSKTQYF
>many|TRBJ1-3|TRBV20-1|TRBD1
TGCAGTGCTAGAGTATCGGACAGGGTTTGGACGGCTGGAAACACCATATATTTT
CSARVSDRVWTAGNTIYF
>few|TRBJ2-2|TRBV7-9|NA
TGTGCCAGCAGCTTAGAGGAGGCCGGGGAGCTGTTTTTT
CASSLEEAGELFF
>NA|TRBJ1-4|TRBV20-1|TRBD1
TGCAGTGCTAGGGACAGGAGGGACCACGAGCTGTTTTTT
CSARDRRDHELFF
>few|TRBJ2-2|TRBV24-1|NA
TGTGCCACCAGTGACCCCGGGGAGCTGTTTTTT
CATSDPGELFF
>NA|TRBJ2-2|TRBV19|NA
TGTGCCAGTAGTATTTACGGTTACACCGGGGAGCTGTTTTTT
CASSIYGYTGELFF
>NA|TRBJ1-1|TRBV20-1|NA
TGCAGTGCTAGAGAATTCGGGGGGCGTCGGGCTTTCTTT
CSAREFGGRRAFF
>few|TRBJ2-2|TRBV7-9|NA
TGTGCCAGCAGCTTAGGCAGGGGCACCGGGGAGCTGTTTTTT
CASSLGRGTGELFF
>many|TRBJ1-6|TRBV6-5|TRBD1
TGTGCCAGCAGTCGGGACAGGGAGTCACCCCTCCACTTT
CASSRDRESPLHF
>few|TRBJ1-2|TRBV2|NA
TGTGCCAGCAGTGGAGGAAGACAGGATTATGGCTACACCTTC
CASSGGRQDYGYTF
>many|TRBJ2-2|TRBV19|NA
TGTGCCAGTAGTAAGACAAAGCGGAACACCGGGGAGCTGTTTTTT
CASSKTKRNTGELFF
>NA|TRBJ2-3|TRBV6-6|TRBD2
TGTGCCAGCAGTTACTCGACTAGCGGGTACCCTAGCACAGATACGCAGTATTTT
CASSYSTSGYPSTDTQYF
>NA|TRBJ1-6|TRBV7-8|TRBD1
TGTGCCAGCAGCTCCGGACAGGGGATGACACCCCTCCACTTT
CASSSGQGMTPLHF
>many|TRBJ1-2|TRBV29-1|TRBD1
TGCAGCGTGGGACAGGGGGACTATGGCTACACCTTC
CSVGQGDYGYTF
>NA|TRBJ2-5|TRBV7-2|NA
TGCGCCAGCAGTCCCGGACGGGAACCGGTCCTAAGAAAAGAGATCCAGTACTTC
CASSPGREPVLRKEIQYF
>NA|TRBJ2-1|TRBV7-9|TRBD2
TGTGCCAGCAGCTTAACGGCGGGAGTTTCCTACAATGAGCAGTTCTTC
CASSLTAGVSYNEQFF
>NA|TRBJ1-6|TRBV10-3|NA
TGTGCCATCAGTGACTCCAGGCCCTATAATTCACCCCTCCACTTT
CAISDSRPYNSPLHF
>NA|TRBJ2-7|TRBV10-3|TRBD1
TGTGCCATCAGTGACCCAGTGACAGGGATCCACGAGCAGTACTTC
CAISDPVTGIHEQYF
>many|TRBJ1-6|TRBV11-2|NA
TGTGCCAGCAGCTTAGTGGGAGGATCGTTCGTCGGTTCACCCCTCCACTTT
CASSLVGGSFVGSPLHF
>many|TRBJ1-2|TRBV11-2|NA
TGTGCCAGCAGCTTGCAATGGGGACAAATTGACTATGGCTACACCTTC
CASSLQWGQIDYGYTF
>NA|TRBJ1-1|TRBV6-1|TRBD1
TGTGCCAGCAGACTACAGGGGTCGACTGAAGCTTTCTTT
CASRLQGSTEAFF
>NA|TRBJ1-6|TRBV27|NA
TGTGCCAGCAGTTTTGAGGGTTCCTCCTATAATTCACCCCTCCACTTT
CASSFEGSSYNSPLHF
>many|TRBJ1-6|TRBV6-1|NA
TGTGCCAGCAGTGAAGCGGTCGTCTCGAATTCACCCCTCCACTTT
CASSEAVVSNSPLHF
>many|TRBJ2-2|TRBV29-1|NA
TGCAGCGCCCGTAGGACTGCCACCGGGGAGCTGTTTTTT
CSARRTATGELFF
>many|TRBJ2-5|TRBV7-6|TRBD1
TGTGCCAGCAGCAAGGGACAGGGTGGAGGGCACTACCAAGAGACCCAGTACTTC
CASSKGQGGGHYQETQYF
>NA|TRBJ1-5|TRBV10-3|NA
TGTGCCATCAGTGAGGTCCCAGGCTATCAGCCCCAGCATTTT
CAISEVPGYQPQHF